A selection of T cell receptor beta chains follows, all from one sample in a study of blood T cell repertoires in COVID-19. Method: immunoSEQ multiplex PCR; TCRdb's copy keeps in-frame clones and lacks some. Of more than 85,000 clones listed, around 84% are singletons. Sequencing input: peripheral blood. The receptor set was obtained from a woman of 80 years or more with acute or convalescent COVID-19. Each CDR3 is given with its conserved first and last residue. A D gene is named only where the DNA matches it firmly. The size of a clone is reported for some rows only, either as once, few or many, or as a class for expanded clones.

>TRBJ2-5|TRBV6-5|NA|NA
CASSYADSGRTQYF
TGTGCCAGCAGTTACGCGGACTCCGGACGGACCCAGTACTTC
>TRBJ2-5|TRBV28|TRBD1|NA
CASSKKRGRETQYF
TGTGCCAGCAGCAAAAAAAGGGGGCGGGAGACCCAGTACTTC
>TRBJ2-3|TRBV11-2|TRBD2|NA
CASSLWSSGRAVTDTQYF
TGTGCCAGCAGCTTATGGAGTAGCGGGAGGGCCGTCACAGATACGCAGTATTTT
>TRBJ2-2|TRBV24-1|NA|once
CATSEMTETVTGELFF
TGTGCCACCAGTGAAATGACAGAGACTGTCACCGGGGAGCTGTTTTTT
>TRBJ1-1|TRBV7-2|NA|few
CASRPERRLNTEAFF
TGTGCCAGCAGACCCGAGAGGCGGCTGAACACTGAAGCTTTCTTT
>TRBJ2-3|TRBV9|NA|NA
CASTLGTRADTQYF
TGTGCCAGCACCCTGGGAACTAGAGCAGATACGCAGTATTTT
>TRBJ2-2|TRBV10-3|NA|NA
CAISEIPDRANTGELFF
TGTGCCATCAGTGAAATCCCCGACAGAGCGAACACCGGGGAGCTGTTTTTT
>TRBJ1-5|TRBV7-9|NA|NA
CASSFGSSGTRQPQHF
TGTGCCAGCAGCTTCGGGTCATCAGGGACTCGGCAGCCCCAGCATTTT
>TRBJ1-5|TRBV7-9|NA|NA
CASSSSGASLNQPQHF
TGTGCCAGCAGCTCCTCTGGGGCGTCCCTCAATCAGCCCCAGCATTTT
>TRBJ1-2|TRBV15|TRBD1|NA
CATSRTVTGVYGYTF
TGTGCCACCAGCAGGACCGTGACAGGGGTCTATGGCTACACCTTC
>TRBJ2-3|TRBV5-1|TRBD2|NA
CASSLVGGRDSDTQYF
TGCGCCAGCAGCTTGGTAGGCGGGAGGGACTCAGATACGCAGTATTTT
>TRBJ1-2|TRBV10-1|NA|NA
CASSGDINYGYTF
TGCGCCAGCAGTGGGGACATTAACTATGGCTACACCTTC
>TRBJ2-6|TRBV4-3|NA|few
CASSQNIQGSGANVLTF
TGCGCCAGCAGCCAAAACATCCAGGGATCTGGGGCCAACGTCCTGACTTTC
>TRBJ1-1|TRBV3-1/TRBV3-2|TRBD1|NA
CASSRPGQGQGTEAFF
TGTGCCAGCAGCCGGCCGGGACAGGGCCAAGGCACTGAAGCTTTCTTT
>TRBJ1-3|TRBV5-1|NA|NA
CASSLDRTNTIYF
TGCGCCAGCAGCTTGGACAGAACAAACACCATATATTTT
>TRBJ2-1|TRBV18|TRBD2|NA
CASSPSGKSEQFF
TGTGCCAGCTCACCTAGCGGGAAAAGTGAGCAGTTCTTC
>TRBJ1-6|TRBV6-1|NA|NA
CASSEAGVPSPLHF
TGTGCCAGCAGTGAAGCCGGGGTTCCGTCACCCCTCCACTTT
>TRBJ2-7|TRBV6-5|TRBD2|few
CASSSRGGWQYF
TGTGCCAGCAGCTCGAGGGGAGGGTGGCAGTACTTC
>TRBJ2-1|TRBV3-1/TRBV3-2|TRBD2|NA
CASSRGLGLADEQFF
TGTGCCAGCAGCCGGGGATTAGGACTAGCCGATGAGCAGTTCTTC
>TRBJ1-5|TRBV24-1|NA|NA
CATSDRRNQPQHF
TGTGCCACCAGTGATCGCAGAAATCAGCCCCAGCATTTT
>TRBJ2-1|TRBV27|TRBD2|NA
CASSSGAIAGVVNEQFF
TGTGCCAGCAGTTCGGGGGCCATAGCGGGAGTTGTCAATGAGCAGTTCTTC
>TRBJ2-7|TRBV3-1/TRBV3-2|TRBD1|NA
CASSPLHGQGWYEQYF
TGTGCCAGCAGCCCCTTACACGGACAGGGGTGGTACGAGCAGTACTTC
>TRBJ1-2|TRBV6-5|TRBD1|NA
CASRRAGQDYYGYTF
TGTGCCAGCAGACGGGCGGGACAGGACTACTATGGCTACACCTTC
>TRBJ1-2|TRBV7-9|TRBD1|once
CASSFTGGNYGYTF
TGTGCCAGCAGCTTCACAGGGGGGAACTATGGCTACACCTTC
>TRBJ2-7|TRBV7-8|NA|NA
CASSPAEVIGGQYF
TGTGCCAGCAGCCCAGCCGAGGTCATCGGGGGGCAGTACTTC
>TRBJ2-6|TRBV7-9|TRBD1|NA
CASTRGTGTGGPTGGANVLTF
TGTGCCAGCACCCGAGGGACCGGGACAGGGGGACCAACGGGCGGGGCCAACGTCCTGACTTTC
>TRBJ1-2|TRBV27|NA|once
CASSSRQARGYGYTF
TGTGCCAGCAGTTCACGACAGGCTAGGGGCTATGGCTACACCTTC
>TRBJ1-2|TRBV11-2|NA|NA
CASTQTLGDGYTF
TGTGCCAGCACTCAAACGCTAGGGGATGGCTACACCTTC
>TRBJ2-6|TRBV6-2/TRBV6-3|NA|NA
CASSSGGAGVWANVLTF
TGTGCCAGCAGTTCAGGAGGCGCCGGGGTGTGGGCCAACGTCCTGACTTTC
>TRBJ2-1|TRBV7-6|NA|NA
CASSRSGSYNEQFF
TGTGCCAGCAGCCGGAGTGGCTCCTACAATGAGCAGTTCTTC
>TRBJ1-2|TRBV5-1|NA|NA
CASSFRTGGYGYTF
TGCGCCAGCAGCTTCCGGACCGGGGGCTATGGCTACACCTTC
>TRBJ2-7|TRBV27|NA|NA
CASSTRGEQYF
TGTGCCAGCAGTACGAGAGGAGAGCAGTACTTC
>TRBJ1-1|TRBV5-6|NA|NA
CASRRGGSTEAFF
TGTGCCAGCAGAAGAGGGGGTAGCACTGAAGCTTTCTTT
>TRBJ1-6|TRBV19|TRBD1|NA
CATGQGALNSPLHF
TGTGCCACCGGACAGGGGGCCCTCAATTCACCCCTCCACTTT
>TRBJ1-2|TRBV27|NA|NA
CASSSLGAAENGYTF
TGTGCCAGCAGTTCTCTGGGGGCAGCGGAAAATGGCTACACCTTC
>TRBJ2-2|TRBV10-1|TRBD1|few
CASSTDRITGELFF
TGCGCCAGCAGTACGGACAGGATCACCGGGGAGCTGTTTTTT
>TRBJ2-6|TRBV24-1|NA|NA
CATSETSANVLTF
TGTGCCACCAGTGAAACATCGGCCAACGTCCTGACTTTC
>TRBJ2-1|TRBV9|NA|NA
CASSVGVTMGNEQFF
TGTGCCAGCAGCGTAGGAGTGACTATGGGGAATGAGCAGTTCTTC
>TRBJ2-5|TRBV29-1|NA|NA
CSVVTRVQETQYF
TGCAGCGTTGTAACCAGGGTCCAAGAGACCCAGTACTTC
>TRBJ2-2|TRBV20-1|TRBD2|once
CSAGGLAGRTGELFF
TGCAGTGCTGGTGGACTAGCGGGGAGGACCGGGGAGCTGTTTTTT